This paragraph covers one T cell receptor (beta chain) sequence. Its binding antigen is unknown. No much larger clone is present one base from it, and per-base qualities are unavailable. The data stem from a study of CD8 T cells in ankylosing spondylitis (dated by TCRdb to 2016 to 2017). Study-wide context: The study profiled T cell receptor beta repertoires in healthy donors and ankylosing spondylitis patients to find disease-linked TCR variants. The whole study cohort included 85 to 120 healthy donors and 25 or so ankylosing spondylitis patients. Peripheral blood samples were taken, and synovial fluid was additionally collected from ankylosing spondylitis patients.

Overall study outcomes, separate from this receptor: Some motif variants were previously reported in synovial fluid and blood of reactive arthritis patients, suggesting common disease-initiation mechanisms. A CD8+ phenotype was shown by the disease-linked clones, which were found at relatively low frequencies in peripheral blood. A TCR beta motif made up of several highly homologous amino acid variants appeared to be characteristic of blood from ankylosing spondylitis patients. According to the report, matched synovial fluid samples from ankylosing spondylitis patients were significantly enriched for the disease-linked clones.

These reads were obtained on an Illumina HiSeq 2500. Quantitative 5'-RACE with molecular barcodes was the method used to prepare the TCR beta libraries. The study's processing was this. To identify disease-linked TCR variants, a new computational method was used, one built on a probabilistic model of VDJ rearrangement. TCRdb passed the public sequencing reads through fastp at Q25 and MiXCR, retaining productive beta sequences. For every CDR3 protein sequence, its rows merge into one entry that carries the most common genes and DNA. TCRdb's processing, not the authors' own work, is the source of the V and J calls. Within this sample are around 300,000 distinct CDR3 sequences, with roughly 10% of them counted one time only. The ten top clones hold roughly 9.5% of the sample. Sequenced material: blood, either unsorted or a sorted T cell fraction (not recorded which). The sequence was obtained from a female donor with ankylosing spondylitis or in good health (not recorded which).

The nucleotide sequence reads as follows: TGCAGTGCTAGAGGCCCCTCACGGGAGGGCACTAGCACAGATACGCAGTATTTT. Translated, it reads CSARGPSREGTSTDTQYF. The V and J genes are TRBV20-1 and TRBJ2-3; 8 central nucleotides agree with TRBD2. The germline V gene (reference sequence) supplies CDR1 DFQATT and CDR2 SNEGSKA. Spanning cysteine to phenylalanine, the CDR3 consists of 18 amino acids. Just the 54-base CDR3 DNA is kept, in frame starting at base 1. Trimming accounts for 1 base at V and 0 bases at J, while the number of junction bases matched to no gene is 12.